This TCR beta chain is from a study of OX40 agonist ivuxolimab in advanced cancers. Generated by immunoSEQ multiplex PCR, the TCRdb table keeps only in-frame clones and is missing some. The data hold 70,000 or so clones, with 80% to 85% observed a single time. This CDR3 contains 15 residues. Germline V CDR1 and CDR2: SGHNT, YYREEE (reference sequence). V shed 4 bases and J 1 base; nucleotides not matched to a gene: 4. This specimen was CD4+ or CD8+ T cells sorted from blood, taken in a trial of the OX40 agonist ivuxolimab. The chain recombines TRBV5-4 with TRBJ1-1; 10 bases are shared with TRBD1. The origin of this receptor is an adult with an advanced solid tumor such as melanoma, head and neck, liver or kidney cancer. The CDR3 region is CASSGQGVQNTEAFF. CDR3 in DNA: TGTGCCAGCAGCGGACAGGGGGTGCAGAACACTGAAGCTTTCTTT.